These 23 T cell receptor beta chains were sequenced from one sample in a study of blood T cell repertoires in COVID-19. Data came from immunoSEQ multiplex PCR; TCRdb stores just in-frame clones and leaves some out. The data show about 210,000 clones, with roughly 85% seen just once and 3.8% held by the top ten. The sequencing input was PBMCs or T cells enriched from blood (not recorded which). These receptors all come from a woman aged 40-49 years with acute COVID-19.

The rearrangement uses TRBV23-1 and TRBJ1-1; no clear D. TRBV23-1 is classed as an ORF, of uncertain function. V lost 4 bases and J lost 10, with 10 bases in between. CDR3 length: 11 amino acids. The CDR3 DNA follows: TGCGCCAGCAGTCGTGGCTCCTCAGCTTTCTTT. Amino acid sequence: CASSRGSSAFF.

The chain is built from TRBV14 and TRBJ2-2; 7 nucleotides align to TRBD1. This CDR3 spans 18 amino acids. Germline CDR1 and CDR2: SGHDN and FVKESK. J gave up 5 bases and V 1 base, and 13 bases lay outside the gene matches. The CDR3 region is CASSQGASGTVLTGELFF. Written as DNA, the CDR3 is TGTGCCAGCAGCCAAGGAGCGTCCGGGACAGTATTAACCGGGGAGCTGTTTTTT.

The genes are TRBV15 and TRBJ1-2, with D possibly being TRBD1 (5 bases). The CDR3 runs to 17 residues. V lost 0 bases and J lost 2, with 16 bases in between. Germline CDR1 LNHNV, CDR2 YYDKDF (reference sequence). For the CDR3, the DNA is TGTGCCACCAGCAGAGATTTACTGCAGGGATGGAACTATGGCTACACCTTC. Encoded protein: CATSRDLLQGWNYGYTF.

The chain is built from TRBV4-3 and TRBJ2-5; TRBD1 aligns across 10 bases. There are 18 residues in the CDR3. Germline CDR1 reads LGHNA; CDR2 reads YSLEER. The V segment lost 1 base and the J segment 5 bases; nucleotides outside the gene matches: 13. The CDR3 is CASSQVGGSTGGTETQYF. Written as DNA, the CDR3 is TGCGCCAGCAGCCAAGTCGGGGGTTCGACAGGGGGCACGGAGACCCAGTACTTC.

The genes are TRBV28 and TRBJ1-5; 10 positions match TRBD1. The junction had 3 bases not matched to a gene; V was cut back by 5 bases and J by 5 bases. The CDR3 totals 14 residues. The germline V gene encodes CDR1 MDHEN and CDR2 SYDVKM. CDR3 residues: CASSRTGGDQPQHF. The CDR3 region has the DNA TGTGCCAGCAGTAGGACAGGGGGTGATCAGCCCCAGCATTTT.

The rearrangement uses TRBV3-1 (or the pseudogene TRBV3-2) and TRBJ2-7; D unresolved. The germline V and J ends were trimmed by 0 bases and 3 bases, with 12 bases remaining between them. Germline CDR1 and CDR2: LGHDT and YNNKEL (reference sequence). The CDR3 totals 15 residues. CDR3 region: CASSQDFLLLYEQYF. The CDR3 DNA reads TGTGCCAGCAGCCAAGATTTTCTCCTCCTCTACGAGCAGTACTTC.

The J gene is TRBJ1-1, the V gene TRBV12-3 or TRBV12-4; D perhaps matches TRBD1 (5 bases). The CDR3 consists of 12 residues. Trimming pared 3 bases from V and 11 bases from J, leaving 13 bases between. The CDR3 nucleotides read TGTGCCAGCAGTTTTTCGGGAGCAGGGGCTTTCTTT. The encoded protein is CASSFSGAGAFF.

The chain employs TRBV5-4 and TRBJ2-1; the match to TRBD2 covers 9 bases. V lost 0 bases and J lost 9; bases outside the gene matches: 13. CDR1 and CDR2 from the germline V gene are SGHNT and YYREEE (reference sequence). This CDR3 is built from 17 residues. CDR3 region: CASSLAGGSGSRGEQFF. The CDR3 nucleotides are TGTGCCAGCAGCTTGGCCGGTGGTAGCGGGAGTAGGGGTGAGCAGTTCTTC.

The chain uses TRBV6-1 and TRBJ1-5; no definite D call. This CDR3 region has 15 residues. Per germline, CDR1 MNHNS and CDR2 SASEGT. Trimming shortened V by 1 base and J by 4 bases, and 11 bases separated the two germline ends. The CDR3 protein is CASSEERAPNQPQHF. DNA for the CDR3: TGTGCCAGCAGTGAAGAGCGGGCCCCGAATCAGCCCCAGCATTTT.

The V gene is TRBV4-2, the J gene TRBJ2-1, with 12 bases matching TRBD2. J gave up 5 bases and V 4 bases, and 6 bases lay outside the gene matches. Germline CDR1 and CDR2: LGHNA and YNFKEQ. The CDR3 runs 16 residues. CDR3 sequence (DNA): TGTGCCAGCAGCCCCCGGACTAGCGGGAAGGACAATGAGCAGTTCTTC. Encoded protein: CASSPRTSGKDNEQFF.

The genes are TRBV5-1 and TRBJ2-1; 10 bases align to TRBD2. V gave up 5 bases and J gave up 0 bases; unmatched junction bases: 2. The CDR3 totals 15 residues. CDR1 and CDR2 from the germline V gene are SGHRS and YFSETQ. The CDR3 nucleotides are TGCGCCAGCAGACTAGCGGGGTTCTCCTACAATGAGCAGTTCTTC. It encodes CASRLAGFSYNEQFF. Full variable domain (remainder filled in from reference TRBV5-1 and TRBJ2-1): KAGVTQTPRYLIKTRGQQVTLSCSPISGHRSVSWYQQTPGQGLQFLFEYFSETQRNKGNFPGRFSGRQFSNSRSEMNVSTLELGDSALYLCASRLAGFSYNEQFFGPGTRLTVL.

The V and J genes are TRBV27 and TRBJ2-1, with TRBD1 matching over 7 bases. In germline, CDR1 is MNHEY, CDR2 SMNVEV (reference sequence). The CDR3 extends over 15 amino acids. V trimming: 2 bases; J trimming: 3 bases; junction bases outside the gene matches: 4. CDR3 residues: CASSLIGDSYNEQFF. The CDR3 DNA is TGTGCCAGCAGTTTAATTGGGGACAGCTACAATGAGCAGTTCTTC.

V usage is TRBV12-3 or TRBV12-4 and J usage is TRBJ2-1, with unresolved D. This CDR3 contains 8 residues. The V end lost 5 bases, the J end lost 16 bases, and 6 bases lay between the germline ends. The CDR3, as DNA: TGTGCCAGCAGTGCGTGCTTCTTC. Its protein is CASSACFF.

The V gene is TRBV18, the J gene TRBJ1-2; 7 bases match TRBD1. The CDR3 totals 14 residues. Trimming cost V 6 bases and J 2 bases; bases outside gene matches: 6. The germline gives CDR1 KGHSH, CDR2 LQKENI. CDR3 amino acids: CASSPGQQNYGYTF. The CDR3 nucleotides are TGTGCCAGCTCCCCGGGACAGCAAAACTATGGCTACACCTTC. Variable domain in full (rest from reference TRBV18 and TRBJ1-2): NAGVMQNPRHLVRRRGQEARLRCSPMKGHSHVYWYRQLPEEGLKFMVYLQKENIIDESGMPKERFSAEFPKEGPSILRIQQVVRGDSAAYFCASSPGQQNYGYTFGSGTRLTVV.

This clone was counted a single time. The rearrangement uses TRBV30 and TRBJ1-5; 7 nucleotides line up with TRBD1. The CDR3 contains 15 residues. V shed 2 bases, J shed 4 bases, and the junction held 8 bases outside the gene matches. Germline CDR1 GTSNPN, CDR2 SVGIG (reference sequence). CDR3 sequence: CAWSFPDRENQPQHF. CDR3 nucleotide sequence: TGTGCCTGGAGTTTCCCTGACAGGGAGAATCAGCCCCAGCATTTT.

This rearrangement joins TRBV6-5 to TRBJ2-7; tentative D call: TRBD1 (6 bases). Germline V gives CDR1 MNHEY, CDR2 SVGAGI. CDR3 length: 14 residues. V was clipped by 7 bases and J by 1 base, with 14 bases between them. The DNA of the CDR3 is TGTGCCAGCACCGGGACCAGGGGTTCCTACGAGCAGTACTTC. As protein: CASTGTRGSYEQYF.

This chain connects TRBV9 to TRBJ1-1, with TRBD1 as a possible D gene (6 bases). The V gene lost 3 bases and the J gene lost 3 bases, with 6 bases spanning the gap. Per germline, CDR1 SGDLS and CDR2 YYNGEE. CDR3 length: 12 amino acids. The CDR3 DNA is TGTGCCAGCAGCGGACAGGACACTGAAGCTTTCTTT. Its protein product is CASSGQDTEAFF.

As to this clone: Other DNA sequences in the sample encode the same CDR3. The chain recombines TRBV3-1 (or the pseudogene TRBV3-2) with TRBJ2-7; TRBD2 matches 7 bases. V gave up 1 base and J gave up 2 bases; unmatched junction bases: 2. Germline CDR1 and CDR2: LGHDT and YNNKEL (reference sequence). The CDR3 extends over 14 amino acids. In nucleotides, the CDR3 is TGTGCCAGCAGCCAAGGCGGGGGAACCTACGAGCAGTACTTC. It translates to CASSQGGGTYEQYF.

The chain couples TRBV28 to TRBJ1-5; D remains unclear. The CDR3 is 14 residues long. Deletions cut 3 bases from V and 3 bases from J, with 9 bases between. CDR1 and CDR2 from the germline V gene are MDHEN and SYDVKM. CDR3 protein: CASSLGATNQPQHF. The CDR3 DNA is TGTGCCAGCAGTTTGGGAGCGACCAATCAGCCCCAGCATTTT. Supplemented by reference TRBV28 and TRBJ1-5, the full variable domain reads DVKVTQSSRYLVKRTGEKVFLECVQDMDHENMFWYRQDPGLGLRLIYFSYDVKMKEKGDIPEGYSVSREKKERFSLILESASTNQTSMYLCASSLGATNQPQHFGDGTRLSIL.

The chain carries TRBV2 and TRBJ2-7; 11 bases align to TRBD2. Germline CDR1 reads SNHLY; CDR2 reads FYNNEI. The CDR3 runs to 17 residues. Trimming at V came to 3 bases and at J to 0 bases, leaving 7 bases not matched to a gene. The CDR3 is CASSDPSGRYYSYEQYF. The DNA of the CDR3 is TGTGCCAGCAGTGATCCTAGCGGGAGGTATTACTCCTACGAGCAGTACTTC.

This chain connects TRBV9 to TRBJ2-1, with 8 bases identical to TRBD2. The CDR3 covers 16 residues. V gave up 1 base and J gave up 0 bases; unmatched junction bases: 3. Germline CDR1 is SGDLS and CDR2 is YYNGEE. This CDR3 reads CASSVYGTSSYNEQFF. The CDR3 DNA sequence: TGTGCCAGCAGCGTATATGGGACTAGCTCCTACAATGAGCAGTTCTTC.

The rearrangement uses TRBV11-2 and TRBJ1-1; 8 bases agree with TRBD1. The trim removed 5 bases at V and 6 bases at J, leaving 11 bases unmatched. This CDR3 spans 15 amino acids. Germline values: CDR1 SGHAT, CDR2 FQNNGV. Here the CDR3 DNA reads TGTGCCAGCAGCCTGTCAGGGGGCGCCGGGGCTGAAGCTTTCTTT. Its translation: CASSLSGGAGAEAFF.

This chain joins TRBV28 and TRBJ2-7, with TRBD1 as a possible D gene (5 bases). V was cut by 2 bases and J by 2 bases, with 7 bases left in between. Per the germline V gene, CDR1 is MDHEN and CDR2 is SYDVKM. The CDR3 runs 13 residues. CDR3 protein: CASSLGATYEQYF. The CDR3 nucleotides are TGTGCCAGCAGTTTAGGGGCCACCTACGAGCAGTACTTC.